This T cell receptor (beta chain) originates from a study of T-cell memory formation after mild COVID-19. Overall study results and limits: The appearance of some responding clones in pre-infection memory suggested that cross-reactive memory joined.

MiXCR, applied by TCRdb to the 5' RACE reads, yields one record per CDR3 protein. The repertoire includes about 350,000 distinct CDR3 sequences, roughly 13% of them detected once, and 20% to 25% sits in the top ten. CDR3 length: 12 amino acids. CDR1 is LGHNA, CDR2 YSLEER, per germline. V gave up 5 bases and J gave up 5 bases, with 8 bases separating them. For this clonotype: The antigen remains undetermined.

This receptor was obtained from a man between 18 and 29 years old who had mild COVID-19 (a few samples of this study predate the infection). Cell type and time point are not known. Sequencing was carried out using PBMCs or a T cell subset sorted from them (not recorded which). This chain links TRBV4-3 with TRBJ2-3; D gene uncertain. Here the CDR3 reads CASSSRRDTQYF. The CDR3 nucleotides are TGCGCCAGCAGCAGCAGGCGAGATACGCAGTATTTT.